This TCR beta chain was recorded in a study of T cell responses to AZD1222 COVID-19 vaccine (dated by TCRdb to about 2021). With regard to the full study: AZD1222 recipients whose second dose came at about 4 weeks and those whose second dose came at about 12 weeks were combined into one group, since spike-specific TCR depth and breadth did not differ between the two schedules. A total of around 240 trial participants underwent TCR sequencing, of whom around 200 received two doses of AZD1222 and around 25 received two doses of the MenACWY control vaccine. Trial participants were enrolled into age subgroups of 18-55, 56-69 and 70-plus years, which contained 148, 28 and 57 TCR-sequenced participants, respectively.

In regard to this clone: Its antigen remains undetermined. Base qualities are missing; no much larger clone stands one base away.

The intended sense of this specimen's time point label: baseline before first vaccination. Vaccinee samples came from UK trials COV001 and COV002, including a single-blind randomized controlled phase 2/3 trial of AZD1222 (ChAdOx1 nCoV-19) in healthy adults. For TCRbeta chain sequencing, PBMC samples from trial participants were taken at day 0 and at day 28 after the second dose. The CDR3 regions of human TCRbeta chains were analyzed by immunosequencing. As for how the authors treated the data: Repertoire TCRs were checked for matches against a reference library of SARS-CoV-2-specific TCRs that had been generated using the MIRA antigen-specificity platform. Breadth was defined as the fraction of unique TCRs that were SARS-CoV-2-associated, and depth was defined as the fraction of total T cells that were SARS-CoV-2-associated. Using the MIRA data, every spike-specific TCR was mapped to the spike region that the TCR reacted to and assigned to either a CD4 or a CD8 class. Log10-transformed breadth and depth values were compared by one-way ANOVA with Sidak's multiple comparisons tests. Entries here come from immuneACCESS through TCRdb and include only in-frame sequences with V and J called. Some clones fail to appear in such tables; in the studies checked, an unresolved V gene covers under half of the shortfall, and the cause of the remainder is unknown. Clone size and V and J calls were adopted from that table, with D and trimming inferred from the DNA. The sample table contains some 150,000 clones; only one count was recorded for about 95% of them. The ten largest make up about 1.3% of the sample.

Sequences LNHDA (CDR1) and SQIVND (CDR2) are obtained from the germline V gene (reference sequence). Inclusive of the bounding cysteine and phenylalanine, the CDR3 is 15 residues long. Of the read, only the CDR3 DNA is kept; its 45 bases are in frame from base 1. V is reduced by 1 base and J by 0 bases, leaving a spacing of 6 bases between them. What the authors observed across the whole study: The vaccine-associated CD4 TCRs covered the entire spike protein, and the dominant responses fell in regions 160-218 and 743-854. Only five to seven AZD1222 recipients were SARS-CoV-2 seropositive at baseline, limiting conclusions about previously exposed vaccinees. Because no samples from the day 14 peak response were available, repertoires could be characterized only after the peak T cell response. In the small 56-69-year group, the increase in depth fell short of significance, most likely because of low power. A significant rise in spike-specific TCR breadth and depth was observed after two AZD1222 doses relative to day 0 and relative to MenACWY recipients. Reportedly, almost half of the unique spike-specific TCRs recognized epitopes lying outside the regions that are mutated in the B.1.351 and B.1.1.7 variants. Participants were mostly white British, with more females than males. The authors suggested clonal diversity may have been underestimated.

The clonotype comes from an adult in good health. The chain is encoded by TRBV19 joined to TRBJ2-2, with no confidently assigned D gene. This specimen was peripheral blood, taken on day 0 of AZD1222 vaccination. The CDR3: CASSIVPANTGELFF. The sequenced DNA: TGTGCCAGTAGTATAGTGCCAGCGAACACCGGGGAGCTGTTTTTT.